A selection of T cell receptor beta chains follows, all from one sample in a study of blood T cell repertoires in COVID-19. Produced via immunoSEQ multiplex PCR; TCRdb's table is partial and in-frame only. The table lists 200,000 to 250,000 clones, 75% to 85% of them singletons. The sample taken for sequencing was peripheral blood. The source is a woman in her seventies with acute or convalescent COVID-19. CDR3s include the opening cysteine and the closing phenylalanine or tryptophan. The order of the fields is clone size, D gene, J gene, V gene, CDR3 protein, CDR3 DNA. D genes are given only for firm matches. Clone size is given for some rows only: seen once, a few or many times, or a class if the clone is expanded.

.,TRBD1,TRBJ1-3,TRBV7-6,CASSFGSGTGTGNTIYF,TGTGCCAGCAGCTTCGGATCCGGGACAGGGACCGGAAACACCATATATTTT
.,.,TRBJ2-5,TRBV7-9,CASSPHRDPNQETQYF,TGTGCCAGCAGCCCCCACAGAGACCCGAACCAAGAGACCCAGTACTTC
.,.,TRBJ1-2,TRBV7-9,CASSPQGINYGYTF,TGTGCCAGCAGCCCGCAGGGCATTAACTATGGCTACACCTTC
.,TRBD1,TRBJ2-3,TRBV19,CASKTIGGLGTDTQYF,TGTGCCAGTAAAACGATAGGGGGCCTGGGGACAGATACGCAGTATTTT
once,.,TRBJ1-2,TRBV30,CAWTHGDGYTF,TGTGCCTGGACCCACGGGGATGGCTACACCTTC
.,.,TRBJ1-1,TRBV4-1,CASSQDFKGGTEAFF,TGCGCCAGCAGCCAAGATTTTAAGGGAGGCACTGAAGCTTTCTTT
.,TRBD1,TRBJ2-7,TRBV2,CASSEEGGGIYEQYF,TGTGCCAGCAGTGAGGAAGGGGGCGGTATCTACGAGCAGTACTTC
once,TRBD1,TRBJ1-2,TRBV5-4,CASSPGSGQGSIYGYTF,TGTGCCAGCAGCCCCGGGAGCGGACAGGGGTCCATCTATGGCTACACCTTC
.,.,TRBJ2-5,TRBV5-6,CASSPLNAGTQYF,TGTGCCAGCAGCCCCCTGAATGCGGGGACCCAGTACTTC
.,.,TRBJ1-1,TRBV27,CASSFRENTEAFF,TGTGCCAGCAGTTTCCGGGAGAACACTGAAGCTTTCTTT
.,.,TRBJ1-5,TRBV19,CASSAYRENQPQHF,TGTGCCAGTAGTGCCTACAGGGAAAATCAGCCCCAGCATTTT
.,TRBD2,TRBJ2-1,TRBV7-9,CASSLVVAGASYNEQFF,TGTGCCAGCAGCTTAGTGGTAGCGGGGGCCTCCTACAATGAGCAGTTCTTC
once,TRBD1,TRBJ2-7,TRBV24-1,CATSLGQAPYEQYF,TGTGCCACCAGCCTGGGACAGGCCCCCTACGAGCAGTACTTC
.,TRBD2,TRBJ2-1,TRBV4-2,CASSQDIAGASYNEQFF,TGTGCCAGCAGCCAAGATATAGCGGGGGCCTCCTACAATGAGCAGTTCTTC
.,TRBD1,TRBJ1-3,TRBV6-5,CASSSGQSYSGNTIYF,TGTGCCAGCAGTTCGGGACAGTCTTACTCTGGAAACACCATATATTTT
.,TRBD1,TRBJ2-7,TRBV3-1/TRBV3-2,CASSRLGQGGFEQYF,TGTGCCAGCAGTCGACTAGGACAGGGGGGATTCGAGCAGTACTTC
.,.,TRBJ2-3,TRBV3-1/TRBV3-2,CASSQVTSPLGTDTQYF,TGTGCCAGCAGCCAGGTTACTAGCCCACTAGGCACAGATACGCAGTATTTT
once,.,TRBJ2-7,TRBV5-1,CASSITGIHEQYF,TGCGCCAGCAGCATAACAGGGATCCACGAGCAGTACTTC
few,.,TRBJ1-3,TRBV9,CASSVGSSGNTIYF,TGTGCCAGCAGCGTAGGTAGCTCTGGAAACACCATATATTTT
.,.,TRBJ1-5,TRBV28,CASRLGGSQPQHF,TGTGCCAGCAGACTCGGCGGGTCTCAGCCCCAGCATTTT
once,TRBD1,TRBJ1-1,TRBV7-9,CASSLRQGNTEAFF,TGTGCCAGCAGCTTGAGACAGGGGAACACTGAAGCTTTCTTT
.,TRBD1,TRBJ1-1,TRBV11-2,CASSPRQGFGTEAFF,TGTGCCAGCAGCCCCCGACAGGGGTTCGGCACTGAAGCTTTCTTT
.,.,TRBJ1-2,TRBV5-1,CASSRHTTRDYGYTF,TGCGCCAGCAGCCGGCATACAACTCGGGACTATGGCTACACCTTC
once,TRBD1,TRBJ2-3,TRBV14,CASSRDRGGADTQYF,TGTGCCAGCAGTCGAGACAGGGGTGGCGCAGATACGCAGTATTTT
.,TRBD1,TRBJ1-2,TRBV5-1,CASHDDREWRGYTF,TGCGCCAGTCACGACGACAGGGAATGGAGGGGCTACACCTTC
.,TRBD2,TRBJ2-1,TRBV6-2/TRBV6-3,CASSYSLAGVHNEQFF,TGTGCCAGCAGTTATTCCCTAGCGGGGGTCCACAATGAGCAGTTCTTC
.,TRBD2,TRBJ2-1,TRBV3-1/TRBV3-2,CASSQGSGGPNEQFF,TGTGCCAGCAGCCAAGGCAGCGGGGGGCCGAATGAGCAGTTCTTC
.,.,TRBJ2-7,TRBV24-1,CATSDLYEQYF,TGTGCCACCAGTGACCTATACGAGCAGTACTTC
.,.,TRBJ2-7,TRBV14,CASSPMGQARHEQYF,TGTGCCAGCAGCCCCATGGGACAAGCACGGCACGAGCAGTACTTC
.,TRBD1,TRBJ1-6,TRBV6-5,CASSYGRGSPLHF,TGTGCCAGCAGTTACGGCAGGGGGTCACCCCTCCACTTT
.,.,TRBJ1-2,TRBV6-5,CCLGSEGYGYTF,TGTTGTTTGGGCAGCGAGGGCTATGGCTACACCTTC
.,.,TRBJ1-1,TRBV5-1,CASSLGPLNTEAFF,TGCGCCAGCAGCTTGGGGCCTTTGAACACTGAAGCTTTCTTT